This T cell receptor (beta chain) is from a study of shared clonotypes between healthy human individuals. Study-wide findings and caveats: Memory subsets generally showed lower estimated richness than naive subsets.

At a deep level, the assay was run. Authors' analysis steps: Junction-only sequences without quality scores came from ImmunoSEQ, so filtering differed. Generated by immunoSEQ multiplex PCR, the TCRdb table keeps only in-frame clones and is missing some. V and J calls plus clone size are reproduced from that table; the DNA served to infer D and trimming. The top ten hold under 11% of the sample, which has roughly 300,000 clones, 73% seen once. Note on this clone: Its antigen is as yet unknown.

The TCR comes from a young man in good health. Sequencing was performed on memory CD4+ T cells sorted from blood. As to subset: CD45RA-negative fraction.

The chain's CDR3 is CASRGQNLYGYTF. The CDR3 DNA reads as TGTGCCAGCAGAGGTCAGAACCTATATGGCTACACCTTC. The chain carries TRBV6-1 and TRBJ1-2; no reliable D call. Trimming removed 6 bases from V and 5 bases from J, with 13 bases in between. The germline CDR1 and CDR2 sequences are MNHNS and SASEGT. This CDR3 is built from 13 residues.